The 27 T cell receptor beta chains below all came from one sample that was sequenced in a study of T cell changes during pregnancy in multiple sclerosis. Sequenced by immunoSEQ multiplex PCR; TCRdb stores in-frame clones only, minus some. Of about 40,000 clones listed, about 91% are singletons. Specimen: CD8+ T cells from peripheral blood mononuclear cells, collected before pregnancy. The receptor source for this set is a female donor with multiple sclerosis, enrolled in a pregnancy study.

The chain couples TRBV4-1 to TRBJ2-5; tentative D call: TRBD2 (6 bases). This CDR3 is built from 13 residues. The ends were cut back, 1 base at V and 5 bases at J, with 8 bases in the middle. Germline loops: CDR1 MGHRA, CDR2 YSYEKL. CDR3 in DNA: TGCGCCAGCAGCCAAGGGGGGGATGAGACCCAGTACTTC. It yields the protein CASSQGGDETQYF.

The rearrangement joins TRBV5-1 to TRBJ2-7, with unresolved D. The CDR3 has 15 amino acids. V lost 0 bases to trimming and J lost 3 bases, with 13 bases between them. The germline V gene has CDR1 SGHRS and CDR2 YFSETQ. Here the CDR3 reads CASSLDSQIIYEQYF. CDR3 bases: TGCGCCAGCAGCTTGGATTCCCAGATTATCTACGAGCAGTACTTC.

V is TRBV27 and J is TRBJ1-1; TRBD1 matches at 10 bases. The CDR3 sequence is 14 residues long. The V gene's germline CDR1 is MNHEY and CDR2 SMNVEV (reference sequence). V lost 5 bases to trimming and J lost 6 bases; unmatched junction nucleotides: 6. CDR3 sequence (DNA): TGTGCCAGCAGTGCGACAGGGGGCAGATCTGAAGCTTTCTTT. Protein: CASSATGGRSEAFF.

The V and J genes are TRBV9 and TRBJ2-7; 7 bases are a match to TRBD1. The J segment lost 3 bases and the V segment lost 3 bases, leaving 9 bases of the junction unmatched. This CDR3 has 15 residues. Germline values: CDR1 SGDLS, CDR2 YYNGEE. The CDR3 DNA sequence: TGTGCCAGCAGCGCCCGGACAGGAATCGGCTACGAGCAGTACTTC. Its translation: CASSARTGIGYEQYF.

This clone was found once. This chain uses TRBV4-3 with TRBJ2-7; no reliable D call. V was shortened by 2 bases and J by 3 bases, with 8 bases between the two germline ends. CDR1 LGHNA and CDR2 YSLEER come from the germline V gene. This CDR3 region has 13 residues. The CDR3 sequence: CASSQHTYYEQYF. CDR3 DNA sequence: TGCGCCAGCAGCCAACACACGTACTACGAGCAGTACTTC.

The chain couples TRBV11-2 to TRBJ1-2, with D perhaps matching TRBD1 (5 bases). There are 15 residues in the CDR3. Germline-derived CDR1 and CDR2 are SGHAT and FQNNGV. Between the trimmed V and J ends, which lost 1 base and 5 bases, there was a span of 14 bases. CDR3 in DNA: TGTGCCAGCAGCTTAGTCGGGGGGTTCACTTATGGCTACACCTTC. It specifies CASSLVGGFTYGYTF.

CDR3 residues: CASSAPLTSGRTYNEQFF. The CDR3 region has the DNA TGTGCCAGCAGCGCCCCCCTAACTAGCGGGAGGACCTACAATGAGCAGTTCTTC. This chain links TRBV7-9 with TRBJ2-1; 12 bases are a match to TRBD2. V lost 5 bases to trimming and J lost 2 bases; unmatched junction nucleotides: 10. Germline V lookup: CDR1 SEHNR, CDR2 FQNEAQ (reference sequence). The CDR3 covers 18 residues.

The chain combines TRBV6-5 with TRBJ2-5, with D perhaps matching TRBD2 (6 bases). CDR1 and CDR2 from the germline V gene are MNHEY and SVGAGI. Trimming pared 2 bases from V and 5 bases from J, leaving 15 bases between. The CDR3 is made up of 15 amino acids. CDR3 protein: CASSYGTPPGETQYF. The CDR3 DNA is TGTGCCAGCAGTTACGGGACTCCCCCGGGGGAGACCCAGTACTTC.

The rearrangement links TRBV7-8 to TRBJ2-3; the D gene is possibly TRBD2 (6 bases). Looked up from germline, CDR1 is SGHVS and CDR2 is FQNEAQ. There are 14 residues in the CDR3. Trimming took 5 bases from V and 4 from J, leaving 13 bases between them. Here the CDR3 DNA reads TGTGCCAGCAGCAGCGGGTGGGGCCCAGATACGCAGTATTTT. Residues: CASSSGWGPDTQYF.

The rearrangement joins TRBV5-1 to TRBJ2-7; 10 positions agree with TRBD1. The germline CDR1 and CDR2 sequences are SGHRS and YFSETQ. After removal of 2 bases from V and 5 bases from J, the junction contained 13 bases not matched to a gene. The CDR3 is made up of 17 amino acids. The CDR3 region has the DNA TGCGCCAGCAGCTTTTCCGACAGGGGGCTTTCTTTCCACGAGCAGTACTTC. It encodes CASSFSDRGLSFHEQYF.

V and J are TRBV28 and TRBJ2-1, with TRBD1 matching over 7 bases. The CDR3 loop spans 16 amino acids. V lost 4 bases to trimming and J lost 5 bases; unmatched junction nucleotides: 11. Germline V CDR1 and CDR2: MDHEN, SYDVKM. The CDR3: CASSWDPGQSNNEQFF. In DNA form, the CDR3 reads TGTGCCAGCAGTTGGGATCCGGGACAGAGTAACAATGAGCAGTTCTTC.

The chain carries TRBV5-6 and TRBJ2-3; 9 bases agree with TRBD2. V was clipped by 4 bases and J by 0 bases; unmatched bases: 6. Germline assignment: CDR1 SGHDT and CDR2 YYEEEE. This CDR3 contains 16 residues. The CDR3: CASSIGGLASTDTQYF. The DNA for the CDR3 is TGTGCCAGCAGCATTGGGGGACTAGCAAGCACAGATACGCAGTATTTT.

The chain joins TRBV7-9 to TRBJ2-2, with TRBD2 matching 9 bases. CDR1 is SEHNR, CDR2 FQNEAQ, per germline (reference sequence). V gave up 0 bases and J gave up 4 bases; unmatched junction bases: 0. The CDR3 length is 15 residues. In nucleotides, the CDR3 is TGTGCCAGCAGCTTAGCAGCGGGGGGCACCGGGGAGCTGTTTTTT. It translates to CASSLAAGGTGELFF. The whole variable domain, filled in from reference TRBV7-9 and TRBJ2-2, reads DTGVSQNPRHKITKRGQNVTFRCDPISEHNRLYWYRQTLGQGPEFLTYFQNEAQLEKSRLLSDRFSAERPKGSFSTLEIQRTEQGDSAMYLCASSLAAGGTGELFFGEGSRLTVL.

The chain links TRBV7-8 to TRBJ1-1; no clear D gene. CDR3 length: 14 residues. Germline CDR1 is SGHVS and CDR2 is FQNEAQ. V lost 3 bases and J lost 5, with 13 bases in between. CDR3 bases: TGTGCCAGCAGCTTTTCTCCGGGAGCGACTGAAGCTTTCTTT. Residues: CASSFSPGATEAFF.

The CDR3 DNA sequence: TGTGCCAGCAGCGTAGCTGTGGCGGACAATGAGCAGTTCTTC. Amino acid sequence: CASSVAVADNEQFF. The chain recombines TRBV9 with TRBJ2-1; no clear D gene. Per the germline V gene, CDR1 is SGDLS and CDR2 is YYNGEE. The CDR3 runs 14 residues. V was clipped by 0 bases and J by 5 bases, with 9 bases between them.

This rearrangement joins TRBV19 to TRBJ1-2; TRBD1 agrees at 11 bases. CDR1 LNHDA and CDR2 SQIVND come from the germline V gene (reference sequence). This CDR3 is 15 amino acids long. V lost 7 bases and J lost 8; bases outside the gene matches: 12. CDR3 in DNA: TGTGCCAGTACTACTTTTTGGGGACAGGGGGTCGGCTACACCTTC. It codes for CASTTFWGQGVGYTF.

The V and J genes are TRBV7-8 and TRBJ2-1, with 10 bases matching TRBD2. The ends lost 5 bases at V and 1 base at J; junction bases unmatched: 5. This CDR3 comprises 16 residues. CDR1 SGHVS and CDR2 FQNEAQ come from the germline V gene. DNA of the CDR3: TGTGCCAGCAGCCGCGAACTAGCGGGGTCCTACAATGAGCAGTTCTTC. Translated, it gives CASSRELAGSYNEQFF. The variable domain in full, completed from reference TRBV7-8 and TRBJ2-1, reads GAGVSQSPRYKVAKRGQDVALRCDPISGHVSLFWYQQALGQGPEFLTYFQNEAQLDKSGLPSDRFFAERPEGSVSTLKIQRTQQEDSAVYLCASSRELAGSYNEQFFGPGTRLTVL.

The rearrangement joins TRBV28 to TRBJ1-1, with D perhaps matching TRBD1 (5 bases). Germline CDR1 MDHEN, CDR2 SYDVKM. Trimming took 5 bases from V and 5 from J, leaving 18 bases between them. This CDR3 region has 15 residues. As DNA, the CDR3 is TGTGCCAGCAGTGCCCTCCAGGGTTCAGGGACTGAAGCTTTCTTT. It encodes CASSALQGSGTEAFF.

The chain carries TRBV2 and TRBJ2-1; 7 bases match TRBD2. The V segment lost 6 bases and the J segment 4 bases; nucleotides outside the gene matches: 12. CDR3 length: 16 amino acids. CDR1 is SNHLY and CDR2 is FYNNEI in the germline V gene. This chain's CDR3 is CASRGPGLLSYNEQFF. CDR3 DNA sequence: TGTGCCAGCAGGGGCCCGGGACTACTGTCATACAATGAGCAGTTCTTC.

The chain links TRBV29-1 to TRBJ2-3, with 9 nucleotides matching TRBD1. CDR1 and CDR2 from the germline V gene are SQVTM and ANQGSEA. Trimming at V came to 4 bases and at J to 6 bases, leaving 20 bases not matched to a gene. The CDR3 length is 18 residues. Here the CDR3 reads CSVGGEGDRVFPADTQYF. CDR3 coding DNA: TGCAGCGTTGGAGGGGAAGGGGACAGGGTATTTCCTGCGGATACGCAGTATTTT.

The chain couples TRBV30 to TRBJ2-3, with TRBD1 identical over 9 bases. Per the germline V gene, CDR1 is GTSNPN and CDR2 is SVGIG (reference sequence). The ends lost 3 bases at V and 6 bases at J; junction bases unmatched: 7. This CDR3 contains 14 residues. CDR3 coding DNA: TGTGCCTGGAGCGGGGGACAGGGTTGGGATACGCAGTATTTT. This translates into CAWSGGQGWDTQYF.

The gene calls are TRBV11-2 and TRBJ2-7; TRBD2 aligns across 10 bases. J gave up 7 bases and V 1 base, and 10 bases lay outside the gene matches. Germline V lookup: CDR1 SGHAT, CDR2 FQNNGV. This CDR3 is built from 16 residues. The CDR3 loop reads CASSLGGSGRLREQYF. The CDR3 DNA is TGTGCCAGCAGCTTAGGTGGTAGCGGGAGGCTAAGAGAGCAGTACTTC. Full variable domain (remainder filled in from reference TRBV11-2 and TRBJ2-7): EAGVAQSPRYKIIEKRQSVAFWCNPISGHATLYWYQQILGQGPKLLIQFQNNGVVDDSQLPKDRFSAERLKGVDSTLKIQPAKLEDSAVYLCASSLGGSGRLREQYFGPGTRLTVT.

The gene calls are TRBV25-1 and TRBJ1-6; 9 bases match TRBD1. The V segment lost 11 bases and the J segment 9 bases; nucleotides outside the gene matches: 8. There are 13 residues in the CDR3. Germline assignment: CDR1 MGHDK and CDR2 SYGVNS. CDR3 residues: CAAGTGYRSPLHF. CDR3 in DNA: TGTGCCGCCGGGACAGGGTATCGTTCACCCCTCCACTTT.

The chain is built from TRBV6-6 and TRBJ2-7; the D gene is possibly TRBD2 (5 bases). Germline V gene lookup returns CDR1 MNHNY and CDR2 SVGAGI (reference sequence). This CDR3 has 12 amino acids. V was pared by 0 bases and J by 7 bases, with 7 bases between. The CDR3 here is CASSYSTGEQYF. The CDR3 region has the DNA TGTGCCAGCAGTTACTCGACGGGAGAGCAGTACTTC.

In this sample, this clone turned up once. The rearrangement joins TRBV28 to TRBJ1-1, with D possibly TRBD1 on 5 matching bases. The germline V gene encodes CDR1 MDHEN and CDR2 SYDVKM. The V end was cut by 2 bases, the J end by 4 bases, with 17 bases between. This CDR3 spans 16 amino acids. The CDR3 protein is CASSLRGFRLSTEAFF. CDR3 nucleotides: TGTGCCAGCAGTTTACGGGGGTTTCGACTTAGCACTGAAGCTTTCTTT.

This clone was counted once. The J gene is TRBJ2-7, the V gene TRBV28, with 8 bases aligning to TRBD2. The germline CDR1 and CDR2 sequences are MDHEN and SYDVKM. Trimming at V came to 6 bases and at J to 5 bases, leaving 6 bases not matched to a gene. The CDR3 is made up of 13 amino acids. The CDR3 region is CASRGLAQDEQYF. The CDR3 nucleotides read TGTGCCAGCAGAGGACTAGCTCAGGACGAGCAGTACTTC.

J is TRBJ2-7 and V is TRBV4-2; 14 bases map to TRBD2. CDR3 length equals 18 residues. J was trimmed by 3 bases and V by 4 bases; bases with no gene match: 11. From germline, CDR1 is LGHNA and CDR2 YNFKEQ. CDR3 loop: CASSRGTSGSTALYEQYF. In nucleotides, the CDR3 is TGTGCCAGCAGCCGAGGGACTAGCGGGAGTACCGCACTCTACGAGCAGTACTTC.